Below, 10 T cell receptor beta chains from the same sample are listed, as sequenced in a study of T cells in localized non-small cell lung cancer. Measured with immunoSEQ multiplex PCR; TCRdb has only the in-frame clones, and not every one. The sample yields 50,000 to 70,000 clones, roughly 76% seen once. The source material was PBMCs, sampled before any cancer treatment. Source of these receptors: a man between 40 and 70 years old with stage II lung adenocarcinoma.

CDR3 residues: CAINSDGRNTEAFF. CDR3 nucleotide sequence: TGTGCCATCAACTCTGACGGCAGGAACACTGAAGCTTTCTTT. The V and J genes are TRBV10-3 and TRBJ1-1, with D unclear. CDR3 length equals 14 residues. Germline-derived CDR1 and CDR2 are ENHRY and SYGVKD. V was trimmed by 7 bases and J by 1 base, leaving 13 bases between them.

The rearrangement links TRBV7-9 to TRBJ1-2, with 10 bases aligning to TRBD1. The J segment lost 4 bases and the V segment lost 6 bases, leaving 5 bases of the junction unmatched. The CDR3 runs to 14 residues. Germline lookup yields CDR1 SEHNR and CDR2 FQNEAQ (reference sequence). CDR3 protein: CASRPTGGLYGYTF. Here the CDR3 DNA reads TGTGCCAGCAGACCGACAGGGGGCCTCTATGGCTACACCTTC.

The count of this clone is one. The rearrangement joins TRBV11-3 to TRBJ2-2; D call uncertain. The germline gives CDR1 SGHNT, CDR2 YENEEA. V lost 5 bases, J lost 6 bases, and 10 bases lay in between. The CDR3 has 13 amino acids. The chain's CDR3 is CASSRYPAGELFF. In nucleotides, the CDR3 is TGTGCCAGCAGCCGCTATCCAGCCGGGGAGCTGTTTTTT.

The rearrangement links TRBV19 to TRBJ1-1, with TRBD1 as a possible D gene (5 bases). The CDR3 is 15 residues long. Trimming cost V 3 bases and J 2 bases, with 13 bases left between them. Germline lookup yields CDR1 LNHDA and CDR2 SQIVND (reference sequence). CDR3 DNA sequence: TGTGCCAGTAGTATCAACTTGCAGGGTAACACTGAAGCTTTCTTT. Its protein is CASSINLQGNTEAFF.

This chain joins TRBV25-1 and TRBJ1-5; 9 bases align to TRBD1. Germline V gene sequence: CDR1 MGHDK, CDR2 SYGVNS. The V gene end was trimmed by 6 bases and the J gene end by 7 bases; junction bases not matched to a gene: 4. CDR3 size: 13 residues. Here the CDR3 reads CASRGQGWQPQHF. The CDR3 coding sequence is TGTGCCAGCAGGGGACAGGGTTGGCAGCCCCAGCATTTT.

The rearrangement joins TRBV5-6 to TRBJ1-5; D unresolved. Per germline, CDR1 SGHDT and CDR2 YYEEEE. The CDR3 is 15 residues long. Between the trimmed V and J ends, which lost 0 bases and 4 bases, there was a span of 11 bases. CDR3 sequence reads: CASSLGQVMNQPQHF. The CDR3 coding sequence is TGTGCCAGCAGCTTGGGGCAGGTTATGAATCAGCCCCAGCATTTT.

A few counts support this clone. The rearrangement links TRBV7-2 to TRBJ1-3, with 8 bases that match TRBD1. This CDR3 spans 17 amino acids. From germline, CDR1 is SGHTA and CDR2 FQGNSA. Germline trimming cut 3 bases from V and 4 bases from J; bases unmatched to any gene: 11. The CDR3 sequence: CASSLMGQGAGGNTIYF. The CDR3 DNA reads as TGTGCCAGCAGCTTGATGGGGCAGGGGGCGGGCGGAAACACCATATATTTT.

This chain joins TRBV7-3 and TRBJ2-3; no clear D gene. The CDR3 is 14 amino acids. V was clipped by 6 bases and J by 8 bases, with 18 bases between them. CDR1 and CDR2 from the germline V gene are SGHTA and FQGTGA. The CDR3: CASSEDPSPVTQYF. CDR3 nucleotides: TGTGCCAGCAGTGAGGACCCAAGTCCGGTTACGCAGTATTTT. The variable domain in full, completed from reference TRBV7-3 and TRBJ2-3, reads GAGVSQTPSNKVTEKGKYVELRCDPISGHTALYWYRQSLGQGPEFLIYFQGTGAADDSGLPNDRFFAVRPEGSVSTLKIQRTERGDSAVYLCASSEDPSPVTQYFGPGTRLTVL.

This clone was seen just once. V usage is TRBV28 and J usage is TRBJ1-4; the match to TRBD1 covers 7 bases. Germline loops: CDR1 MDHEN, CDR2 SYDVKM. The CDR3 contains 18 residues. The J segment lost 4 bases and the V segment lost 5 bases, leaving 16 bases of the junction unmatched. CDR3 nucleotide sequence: TGTGCCAGCAGTCCTCTTTCAGGGGGACCGCCGGTTAATGAAAAACTGTTTTTT. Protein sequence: CASSPLSGGPPVNEKLFF.

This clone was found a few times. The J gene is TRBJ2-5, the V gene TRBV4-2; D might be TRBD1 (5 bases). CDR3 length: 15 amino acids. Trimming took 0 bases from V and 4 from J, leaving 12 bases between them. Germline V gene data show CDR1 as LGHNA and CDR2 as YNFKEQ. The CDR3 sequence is CASSQEGRQGETQYF. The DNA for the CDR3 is TGTGCCAGCAGCCAAGAAGGACGTCAGGGAGAGACCCAGTACTTC.